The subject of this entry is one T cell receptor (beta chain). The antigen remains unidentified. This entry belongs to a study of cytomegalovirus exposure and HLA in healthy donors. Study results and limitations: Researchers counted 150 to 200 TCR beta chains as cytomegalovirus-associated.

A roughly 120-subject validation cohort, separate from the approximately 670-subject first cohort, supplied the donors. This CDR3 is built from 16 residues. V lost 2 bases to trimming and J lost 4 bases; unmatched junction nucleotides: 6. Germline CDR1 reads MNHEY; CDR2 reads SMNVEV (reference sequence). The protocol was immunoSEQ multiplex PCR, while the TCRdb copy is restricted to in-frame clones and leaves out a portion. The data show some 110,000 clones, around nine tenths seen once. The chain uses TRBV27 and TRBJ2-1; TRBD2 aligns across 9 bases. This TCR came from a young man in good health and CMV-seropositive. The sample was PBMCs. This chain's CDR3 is CASSLPKRGAYNEQFF. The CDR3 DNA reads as TGTGCCAGCAGTTTACCCAAGCGGGGGGCTTACAATGAGCAGTTCTTC.